This T cell receptor (beta chain) is drawn from a study of STAT5B mutations in CD4+ large granular lymphocyte leukemia. Study context: The CDR3 'QG' motif was associated with a particular HLA allele among healthy donors. Whole-study results and caveats: Without HLA matching, higher CD4+ than CD8+ T-LGLL clonality could reflect small sample size. 8/27 top patient clones versus 2/35 control clones were TRBV06-family.

Germline-derived CDR1 and CDR2 are SGHTA and FQGNSA. The CDR3 covers 15 residues. V was shortened by 6 bases and J by 4 bases, with 16 bases between the two germline ends. Assay used: immunoSEQ multiplex PCR; TCRdb lists only in-frame clones, some missing. The table records about 38,000 clones, about 81% of them present only once. On this clone itself: As yet, its antigen is unknown.

V gene TRBV7-2 combines with J gene TRBJ2-1; possible D gene TRBD1, 8 bases. Material: CD4+ T cells from blood buffy coats. This TCR came from a human donor in good health. The CDR3 DNA reads as TGTGCCAGCAGTGTAGGACAGGGACTATACAATGAGCAGTTCTTC. Residues: CASSVGQGLYNEQFF.